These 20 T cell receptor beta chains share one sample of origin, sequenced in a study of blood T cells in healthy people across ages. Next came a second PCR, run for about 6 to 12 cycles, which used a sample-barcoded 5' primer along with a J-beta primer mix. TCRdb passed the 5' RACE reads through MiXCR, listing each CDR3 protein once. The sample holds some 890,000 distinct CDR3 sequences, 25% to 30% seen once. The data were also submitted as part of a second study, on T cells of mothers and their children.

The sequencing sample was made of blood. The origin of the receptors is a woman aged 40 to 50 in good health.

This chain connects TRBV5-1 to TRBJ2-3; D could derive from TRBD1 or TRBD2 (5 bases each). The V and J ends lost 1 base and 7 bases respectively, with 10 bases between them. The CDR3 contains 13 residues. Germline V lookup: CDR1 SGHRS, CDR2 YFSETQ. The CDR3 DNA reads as TGCGCCAGCAGCTTGTATGGGGACCATACGCAGTATTTT. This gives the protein CASSLYGDHTQYF. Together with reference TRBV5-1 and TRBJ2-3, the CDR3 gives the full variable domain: KAGVTQTPRYLIKTRGQQVTLSCSPISGHRSVSWYQQTPGQGLQFLFEYFSETQRNKGNFPGRFSGRQFSNSRSEMNVSTLELGDSALYLCASSLYGDHTQYFGPGTRLTVL.

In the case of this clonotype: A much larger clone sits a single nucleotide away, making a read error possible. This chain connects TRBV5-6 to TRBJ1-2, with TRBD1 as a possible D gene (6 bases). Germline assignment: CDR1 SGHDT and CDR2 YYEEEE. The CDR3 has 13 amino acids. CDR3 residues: CAGSLVAGDGYTF. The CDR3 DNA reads TGTGCCGGCAGCTTGGTGGCAGGGGATGGCTACACCTTC.

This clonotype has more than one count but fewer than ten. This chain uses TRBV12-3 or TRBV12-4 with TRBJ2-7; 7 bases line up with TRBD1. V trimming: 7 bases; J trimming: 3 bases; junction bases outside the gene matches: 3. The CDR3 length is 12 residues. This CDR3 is CASTRDSYEQYF. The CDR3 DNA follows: TGTGCCAGCACCCGGGACAGCTACGAGCAGTACTTC.

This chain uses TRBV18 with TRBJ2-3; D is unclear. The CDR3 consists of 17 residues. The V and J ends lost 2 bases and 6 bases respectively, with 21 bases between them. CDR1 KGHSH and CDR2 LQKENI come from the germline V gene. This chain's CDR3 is CASSPTTDGQGPDTQYF. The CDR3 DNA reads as TGTGCCAGCTCACCAACGACGGACGGCCAAGGTCCCGATACGCAGTATTTT.

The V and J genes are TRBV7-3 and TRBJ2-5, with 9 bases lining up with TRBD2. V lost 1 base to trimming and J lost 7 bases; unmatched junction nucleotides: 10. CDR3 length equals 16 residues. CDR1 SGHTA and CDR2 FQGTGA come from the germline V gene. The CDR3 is CASSLNTAGGGVTQYF. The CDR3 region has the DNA TGTGCCAGCAGCTTAAATACAGCGGGGGGAGGGGTGACCCAGTACTTC.

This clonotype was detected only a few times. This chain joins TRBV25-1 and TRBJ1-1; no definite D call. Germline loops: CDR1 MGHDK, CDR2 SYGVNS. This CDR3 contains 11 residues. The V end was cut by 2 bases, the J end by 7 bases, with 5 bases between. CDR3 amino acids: CASSEGYEAFF. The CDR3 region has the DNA TGTGCCAGCAGTGAAGGTTATGAAGCTTTCTTT. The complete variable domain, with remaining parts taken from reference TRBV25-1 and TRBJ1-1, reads EADIYQTPRYLVIGTGKKITLECSQTMGHDKMYWYQQDPGMELHLIHYSYGVNSTEKGDLSSESTVSRIRTEHFPLTLESARPSHTSQYLCASSEGYEAFFGQGTRLTVV.

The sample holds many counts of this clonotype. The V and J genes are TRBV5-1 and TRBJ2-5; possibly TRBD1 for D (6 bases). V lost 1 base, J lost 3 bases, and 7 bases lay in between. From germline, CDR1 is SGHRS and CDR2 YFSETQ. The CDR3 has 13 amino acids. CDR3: CASSLRTEETQYF. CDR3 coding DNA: TGCGCCAGCAGCTTGCGGACAGAAGAGACCCAGTACTTC.

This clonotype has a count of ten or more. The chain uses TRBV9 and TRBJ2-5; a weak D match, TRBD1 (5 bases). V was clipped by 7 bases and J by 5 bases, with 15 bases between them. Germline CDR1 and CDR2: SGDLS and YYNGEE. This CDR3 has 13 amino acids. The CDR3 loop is CASSVGAGETQYF. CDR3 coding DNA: TGTGCCAGCTCCGTAGGGGCAGGGGAGACCCAGTACTTC.

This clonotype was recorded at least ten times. DNA for the CDR3: TGCGCCAGCAGCCAAGAGCTAGGTTCACCCTACGAGCAGTACTTC. Translating gives CASSQELGSPYEQYF. The chain joins TRBV4-1 to TRBJ2-7; D gene uncertain. The V gene lost 0 bases and the J gene lost 2 bases, with 11 bases spanning the gap. This CDR3 comprises 15 residues. Germline V CDR1 and CDR2: MGHRA, YSYEKL.

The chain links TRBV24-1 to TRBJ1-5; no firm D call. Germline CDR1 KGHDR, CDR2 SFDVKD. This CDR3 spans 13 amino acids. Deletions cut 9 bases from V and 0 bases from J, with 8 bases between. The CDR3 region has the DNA TGTGCCACCGGGCAGACTAGCAATCAGCCCCAGCATTTT. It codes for CATGQTSNQPQHF.

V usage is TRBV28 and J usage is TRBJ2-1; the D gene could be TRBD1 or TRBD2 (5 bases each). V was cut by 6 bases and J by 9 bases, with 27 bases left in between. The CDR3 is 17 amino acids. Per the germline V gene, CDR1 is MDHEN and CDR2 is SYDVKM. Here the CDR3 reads CASSRGDFGGQRGEQFF. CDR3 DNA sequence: TGTGCCAGCAGCCGAGGGGATTTCGGTGGACAACGCGGTGAGCAGTTCTTC.

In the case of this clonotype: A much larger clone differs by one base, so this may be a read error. In DNA, the CDR3 is TGTGCCAGCGGCCAACCGGGACAGTTAATACACGAGCAGTACTTC. Encoded protein: CASGQPGQLIHEQYF. The chain combines TRBV28 with TRBJ2-7; 7 positions agree with TRBD1. This CDR3 has 15 residues. Germline-derived CDR1 and CDR2 are MDHEN and SYDVKM. After removal of 8 bases from V and 5 bases from J, the junction contained 15 bases not matched to a gene.

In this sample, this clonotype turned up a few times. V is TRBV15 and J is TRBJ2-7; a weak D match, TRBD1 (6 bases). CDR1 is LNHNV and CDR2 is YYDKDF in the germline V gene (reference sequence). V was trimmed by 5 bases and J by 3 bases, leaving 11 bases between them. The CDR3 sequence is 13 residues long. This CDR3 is CATSSDRIYEQYF. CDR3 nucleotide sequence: TGTGCCACCAGCTCAGACAGGATCTACGAGCAGTACTTC.

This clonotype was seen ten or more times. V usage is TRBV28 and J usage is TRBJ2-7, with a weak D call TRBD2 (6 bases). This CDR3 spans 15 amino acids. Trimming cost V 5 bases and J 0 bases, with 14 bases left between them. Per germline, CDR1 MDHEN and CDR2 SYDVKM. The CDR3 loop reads CASSKPGLLSYEQYF. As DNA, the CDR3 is TGTGCCAGCAGTAAACCGGGACTCCTCTCCTACGAGCAGTACTTC. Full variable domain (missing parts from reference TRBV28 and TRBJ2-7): DVKVTQSSRYLVKRTGEKVFLECVQDMDHENMFWYRQDPGLGLRLIYFSYDVKMKEKGDIPEGYSVSREKKERFSLILESASTNQTSMYLCASSKPGLLSYEQYFGPGTRLTVT.

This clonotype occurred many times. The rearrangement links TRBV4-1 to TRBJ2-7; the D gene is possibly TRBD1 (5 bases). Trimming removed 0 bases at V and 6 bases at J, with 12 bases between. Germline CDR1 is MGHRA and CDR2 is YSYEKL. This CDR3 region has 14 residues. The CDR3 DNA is TGCGCCAGCAGCCAAGATTTTCAGGGTCTCGAGCAGTACTTC. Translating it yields CASSQDFQGLEQYF.

CDR3 residues: CASSLRLARQETQYF. As DNA, the CDR3 is TGTGCCAGCAGCTTAAGACTAGCGCGGCAAGAGACCCAGTACTTC. The J gene is TRBJ2-4, the V gene TRBV7-2, with TRBD2 matching 8 bases. The end of the DNA is better explained by TRBJ2-5, so the J call may be wrong. This CDR3 is built from 15 residues. Germline V gene sequence: CDR1 SGHTA, CDR2 FQGNSA.

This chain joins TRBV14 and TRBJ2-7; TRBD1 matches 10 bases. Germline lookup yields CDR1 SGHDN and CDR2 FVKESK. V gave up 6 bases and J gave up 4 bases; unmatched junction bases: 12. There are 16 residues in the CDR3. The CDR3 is CASSRQPGQGRYEQYF. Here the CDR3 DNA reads TGTGCCAGCAGTCGCCAACCGGGACAGGGGCGTTACGAGCAGTACTTC.

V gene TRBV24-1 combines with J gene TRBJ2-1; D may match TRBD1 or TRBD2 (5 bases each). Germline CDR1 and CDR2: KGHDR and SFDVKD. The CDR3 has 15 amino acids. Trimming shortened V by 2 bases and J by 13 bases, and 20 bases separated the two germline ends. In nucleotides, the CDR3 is TGTGCCACCAGTGATTACGGGGCAGGGCAAGAGACCCAGTTCTTC. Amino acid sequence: CATSDYGAGQETQFF.

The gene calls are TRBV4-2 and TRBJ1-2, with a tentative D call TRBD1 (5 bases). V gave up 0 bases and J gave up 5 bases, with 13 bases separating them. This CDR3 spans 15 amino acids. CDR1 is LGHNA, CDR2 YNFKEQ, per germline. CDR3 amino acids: CASSQDLAGRYGYTF. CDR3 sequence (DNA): TGTGCCAGCAGCCAAGATCTGGCAGGGAGGTATGGCTACACCTTC.

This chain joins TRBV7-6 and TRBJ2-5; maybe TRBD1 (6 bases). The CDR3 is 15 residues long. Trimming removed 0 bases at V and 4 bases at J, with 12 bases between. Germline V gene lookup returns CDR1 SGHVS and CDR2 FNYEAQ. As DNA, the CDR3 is TGTGCCAGCAGCTTAGCGGGACACCCGCGAGAGACCCAGTACTTC. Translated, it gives CASSLAGHPRETQYF.